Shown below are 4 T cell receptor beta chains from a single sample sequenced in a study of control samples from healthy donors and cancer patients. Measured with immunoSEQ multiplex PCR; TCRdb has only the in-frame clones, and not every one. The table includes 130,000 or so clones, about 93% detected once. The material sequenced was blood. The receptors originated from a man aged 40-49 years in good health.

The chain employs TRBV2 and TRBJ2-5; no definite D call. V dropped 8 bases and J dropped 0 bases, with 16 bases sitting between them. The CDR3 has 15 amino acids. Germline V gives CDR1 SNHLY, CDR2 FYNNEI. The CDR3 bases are TGTGCCAGCCATGACGTCGGGTCGTACCAAGAGACCCAGTACTTC. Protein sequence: CASHDVGSYQETQYF.

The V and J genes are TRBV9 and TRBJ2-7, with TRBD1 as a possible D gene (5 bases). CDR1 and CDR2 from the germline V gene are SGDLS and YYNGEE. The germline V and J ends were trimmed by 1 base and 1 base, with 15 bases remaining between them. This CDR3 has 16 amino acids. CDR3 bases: TGTGCCAGCAGCGTAACCCCACAGGACGGATCCTACGAGCAGTACTTC. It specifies CASSVTPQDGSYEQYF.

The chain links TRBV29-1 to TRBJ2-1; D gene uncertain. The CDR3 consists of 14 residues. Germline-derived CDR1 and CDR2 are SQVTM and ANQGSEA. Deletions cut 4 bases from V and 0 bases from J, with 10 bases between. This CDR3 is CSVARARSYNEQFF. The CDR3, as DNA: TGCAGCGTTGCTCGAGCTCGCTCCTACAATGAGCAGTTCTTC.

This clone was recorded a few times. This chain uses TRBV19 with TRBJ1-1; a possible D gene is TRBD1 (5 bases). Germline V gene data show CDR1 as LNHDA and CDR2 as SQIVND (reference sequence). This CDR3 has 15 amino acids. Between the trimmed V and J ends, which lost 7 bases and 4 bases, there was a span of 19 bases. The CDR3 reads CASISTGTLATEAFF. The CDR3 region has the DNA TGTGCCAGTATATCTACGGGGACGCTGGCCACTGAAGCTTTCTTT.